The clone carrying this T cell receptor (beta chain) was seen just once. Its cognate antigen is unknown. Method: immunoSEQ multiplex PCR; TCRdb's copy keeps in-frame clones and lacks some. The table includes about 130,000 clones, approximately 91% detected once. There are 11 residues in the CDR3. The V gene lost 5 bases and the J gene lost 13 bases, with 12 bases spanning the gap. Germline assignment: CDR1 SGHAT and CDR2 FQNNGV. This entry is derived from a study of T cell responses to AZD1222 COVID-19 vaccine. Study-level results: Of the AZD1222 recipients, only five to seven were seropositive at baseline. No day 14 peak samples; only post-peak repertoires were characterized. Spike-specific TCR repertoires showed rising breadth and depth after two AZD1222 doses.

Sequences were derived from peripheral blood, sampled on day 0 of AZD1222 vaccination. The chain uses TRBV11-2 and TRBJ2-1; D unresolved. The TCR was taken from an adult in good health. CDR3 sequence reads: CASSQTYPQFF. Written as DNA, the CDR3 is TGTGCCAGCAGCCAAACTTACCCCCAGTTCTTC.